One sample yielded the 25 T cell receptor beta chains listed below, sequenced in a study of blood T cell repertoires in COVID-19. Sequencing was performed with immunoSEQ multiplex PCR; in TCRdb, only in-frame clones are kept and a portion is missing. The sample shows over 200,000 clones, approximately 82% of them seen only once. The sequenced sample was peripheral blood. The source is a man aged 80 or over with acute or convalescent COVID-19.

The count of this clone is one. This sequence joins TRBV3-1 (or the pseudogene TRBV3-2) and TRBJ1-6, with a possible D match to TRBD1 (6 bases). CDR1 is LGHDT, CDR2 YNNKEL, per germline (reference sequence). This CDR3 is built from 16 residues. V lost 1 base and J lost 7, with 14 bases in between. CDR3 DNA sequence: TGTGCCAGCAGCCAAGGCGGGCAGGGGATCAATTCACCCCTCCACTTT. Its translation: CASSQGGQGINSPLHF.

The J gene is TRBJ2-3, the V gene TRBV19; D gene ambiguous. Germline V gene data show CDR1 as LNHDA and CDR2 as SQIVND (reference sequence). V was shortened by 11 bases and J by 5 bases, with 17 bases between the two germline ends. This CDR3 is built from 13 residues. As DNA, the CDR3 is TGTGCCTGCTCAGCCCAGAGAGGAGATACGCAGTATTTT. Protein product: CACSAQRGDTQYF.

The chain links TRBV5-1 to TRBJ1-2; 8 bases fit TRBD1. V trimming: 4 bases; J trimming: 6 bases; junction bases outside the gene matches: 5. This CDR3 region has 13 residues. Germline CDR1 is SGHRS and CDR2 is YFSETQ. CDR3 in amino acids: CASSLDRGNGYTF. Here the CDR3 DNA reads TGCGCCAGCAGCCTTGACAGGGGAAATGGCTACACCTTC.

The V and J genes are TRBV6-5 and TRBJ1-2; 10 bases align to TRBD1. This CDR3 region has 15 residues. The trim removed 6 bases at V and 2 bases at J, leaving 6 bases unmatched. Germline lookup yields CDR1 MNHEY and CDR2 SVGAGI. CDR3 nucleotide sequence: TGTGCCAGCAGCCGGACAGGGGGTCGAAACTATGGCTACACCTTC. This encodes CASSRTGGRNYGYTF.

The CDR3 nucleotides are TGTGCCAGCAGCAAACGCCAGCGGGGCACAGATACGCAGTATTTT. It specifies CASSKRQRGTDTQYF. The J gene is TRBJ2-3, the V gene TRBV21-1; the tabulated D call, TRBD2, remains unverified against the DNA. TRBV21-1 is described as a pseudogene. The CDR3 is made up of 15 amino acids.

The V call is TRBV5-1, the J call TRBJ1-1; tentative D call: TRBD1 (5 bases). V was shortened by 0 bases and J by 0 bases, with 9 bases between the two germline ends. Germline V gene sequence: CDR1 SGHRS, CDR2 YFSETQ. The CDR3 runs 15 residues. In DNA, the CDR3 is TGCGCCAGCAGCTTGGCCGAAGGGGTGAACACTGAAGCTTTCTTT. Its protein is CASSLAEGVNTEAFF.

DNA of the CDR3: TGTGCTAGTGGTTTGGCCGGGACAGGGATTATTGGTCCCGGGGAGCTGTTTTTT. Its protein is CASGLAGTGIIGPGELFF. The gene calls are TRBV12-5 and TRBJ2-2; 9 nucleotides align to TRBD1. The CDR3 is made up of 18 amino acids. The V gene end was trimmed by 1 base and the J gene end by 6 bases; junction bases not matched to a gene: 12. Germline V gene sequence: CDR1 LGHNT, CDR2 FRNRAP.

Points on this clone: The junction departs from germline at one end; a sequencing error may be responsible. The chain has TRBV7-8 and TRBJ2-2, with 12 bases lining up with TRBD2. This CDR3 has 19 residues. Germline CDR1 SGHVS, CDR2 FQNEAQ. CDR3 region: CASSLAGGPSMWPTGELFF. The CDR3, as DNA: TGTGCCAGCAGCCTAGCGGGGGGGCCCAGTATGTGGCCCACCGGGGAGCTGTTTTTT.

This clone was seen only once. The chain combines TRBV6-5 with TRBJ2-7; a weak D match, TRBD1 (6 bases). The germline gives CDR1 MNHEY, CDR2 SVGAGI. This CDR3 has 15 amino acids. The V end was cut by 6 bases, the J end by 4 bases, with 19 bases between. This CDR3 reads CASRLQGSRGYEQYF. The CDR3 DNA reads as TGTGCCAGCAGGTTACAGGGCAGTCGGGGTTACGAGCAGTACTTC.

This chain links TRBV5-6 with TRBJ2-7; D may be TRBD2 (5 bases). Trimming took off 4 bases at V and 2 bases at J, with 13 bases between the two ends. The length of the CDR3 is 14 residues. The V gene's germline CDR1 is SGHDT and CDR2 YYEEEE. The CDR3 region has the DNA TGTGCCAGCAGCATCCGACGGGGAACCTACGAGCAGTACTTC. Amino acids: CASSIRRGTYEQYF.

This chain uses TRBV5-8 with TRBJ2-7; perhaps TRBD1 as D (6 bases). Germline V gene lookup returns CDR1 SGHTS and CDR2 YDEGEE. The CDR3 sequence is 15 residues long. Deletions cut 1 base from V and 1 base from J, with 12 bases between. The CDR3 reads CASSLSPGASYEQYF. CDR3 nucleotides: TGTGCCAGCAGCTTGTCGCCAGGGGCTTCCTACGAGCAGTACTTC.

CDR3 loop: CASRSRGGGWEKLFF. The CDR3 DNA sequence: TGTGCCAGCAGATCGAGAGGGGGAGGGTGGGAAAAACTGTTTTTT. This chain connects TRBV11-2 to TRBJ1-4, with TRBD1 as a possible D gene (6 bases). The CDR3 length is 15 residues. V lost 6 bases, J lost 8 bases, and 19 bases lay in between. CDR1 is SGHAT, CDR2 FQNNGV, per germline.

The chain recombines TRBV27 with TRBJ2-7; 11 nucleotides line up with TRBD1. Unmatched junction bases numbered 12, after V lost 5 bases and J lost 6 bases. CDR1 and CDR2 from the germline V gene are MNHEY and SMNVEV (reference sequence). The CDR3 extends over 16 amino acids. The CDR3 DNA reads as TGTGCCAGCAGTCCGTACGGACAGGGGGCCGGGCTCGAGCAGTACTTC. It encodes CASSPYGQGAGLEQYF.

The CDR3 loop reads CATSALRGYEQYF. CDR3 nucleotides: TGTGCCACCAGCGCGCTCAGGGGGTACGAGCAGTACTTC. The rearrangement joins TRBV15 to TRBJ2-7, with 7 bases aligning to TRBD1. CDR3 length: 13 amino acids. The V and J ends lost 5 bases and 4 bases, in that order; junction bases with no gene match: 5. Looked up from germline, CDR1 is LNHNV and CDR2 is YYDKDF (reference sequence).

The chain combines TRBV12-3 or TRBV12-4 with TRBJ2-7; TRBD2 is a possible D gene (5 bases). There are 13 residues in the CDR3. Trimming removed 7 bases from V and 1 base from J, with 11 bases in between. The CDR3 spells CASTSRSSYEQYF. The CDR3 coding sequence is TGTGCCAGCACTAGCAGGAGTTCCTACGAGCAGTACTTC.

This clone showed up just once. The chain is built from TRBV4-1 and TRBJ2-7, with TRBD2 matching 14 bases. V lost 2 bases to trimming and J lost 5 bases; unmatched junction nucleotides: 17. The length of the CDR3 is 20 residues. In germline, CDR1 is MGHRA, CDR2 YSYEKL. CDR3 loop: CASSQSSGTSGGRWVHEQYF. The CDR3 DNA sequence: TGCGCCAGCAGCCAATCCTCCGGGACTAGCGGGGGAAGGTGGGTCCACGAGCAGTACTTC.

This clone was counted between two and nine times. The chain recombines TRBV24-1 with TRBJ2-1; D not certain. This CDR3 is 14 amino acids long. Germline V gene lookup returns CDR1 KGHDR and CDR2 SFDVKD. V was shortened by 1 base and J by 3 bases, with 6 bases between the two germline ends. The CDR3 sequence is CATSDFPRYNEQFF. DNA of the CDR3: TGTGCCACCAGTGATTTCCCCCGCTACAATGAGCAGTTCTTC.

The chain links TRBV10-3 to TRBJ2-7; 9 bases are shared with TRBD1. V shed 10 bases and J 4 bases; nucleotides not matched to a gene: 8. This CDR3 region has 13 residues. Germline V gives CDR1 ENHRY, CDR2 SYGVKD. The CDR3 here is CATHGTGSYEQYF. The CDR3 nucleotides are TGTGCCACCCACGGGACAGGGTCATACGAGCAGTACTTC.

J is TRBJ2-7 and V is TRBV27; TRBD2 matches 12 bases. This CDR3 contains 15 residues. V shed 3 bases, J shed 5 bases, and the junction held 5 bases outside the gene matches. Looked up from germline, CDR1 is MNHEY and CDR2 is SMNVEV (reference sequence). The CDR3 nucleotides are TGTGCCAGCAGTTTGGGGACTAGCGGGCTTAACGAGCAGTACTTC. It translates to CASSLGTSGLNEQYF.

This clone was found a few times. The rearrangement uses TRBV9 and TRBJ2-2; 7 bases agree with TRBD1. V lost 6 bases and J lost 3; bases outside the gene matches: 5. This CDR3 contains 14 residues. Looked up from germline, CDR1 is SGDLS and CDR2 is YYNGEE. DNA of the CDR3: TGTGCCAGCAATAGGGACAGTCACACCGGGGAGCTGTTTTTT. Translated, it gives CASNRDSHTGELFF. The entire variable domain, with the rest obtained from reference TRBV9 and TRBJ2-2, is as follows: DSGVTQTPKHLITATGQRVTLRCSPRSGDLSVYWYQQSLDQGLQFLIQYYNGEERAKGNILERFSAQQFPDLHSELNLSSLELGDSALYFCASNRDSHTGELFFGEGSRLTVL.

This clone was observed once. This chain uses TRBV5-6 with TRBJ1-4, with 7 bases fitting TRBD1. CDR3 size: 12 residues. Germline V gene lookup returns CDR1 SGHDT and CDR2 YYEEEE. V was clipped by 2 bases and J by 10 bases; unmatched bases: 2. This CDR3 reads CASSFSGGKLFF. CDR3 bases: TGTGCCAGCAGCTTCTCAGGGGGAAAACTGTTTTTT.

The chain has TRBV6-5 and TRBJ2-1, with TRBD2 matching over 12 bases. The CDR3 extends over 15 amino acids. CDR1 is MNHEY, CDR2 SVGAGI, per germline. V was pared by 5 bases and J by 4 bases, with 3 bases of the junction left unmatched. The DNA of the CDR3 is TGTGCCAGCAGTAAGACTAGCGGGGGTTACAATGAGCAGTTCTTC. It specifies CASSKTSGGYNEQFF.

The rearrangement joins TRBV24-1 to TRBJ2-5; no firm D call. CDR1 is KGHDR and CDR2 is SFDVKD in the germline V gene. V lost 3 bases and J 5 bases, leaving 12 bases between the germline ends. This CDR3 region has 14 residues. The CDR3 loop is CATSDPPPRETQYF. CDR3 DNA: TGTGCCACCAGTGATCCCCCCCCGCGGGAGACCCAGTACTTC.

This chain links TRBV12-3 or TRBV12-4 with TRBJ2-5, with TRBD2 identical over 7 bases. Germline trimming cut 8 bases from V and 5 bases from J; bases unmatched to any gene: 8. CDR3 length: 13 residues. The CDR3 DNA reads TGTGCCAGCGAGACCGGGGGAGGGGAGACCCAGTACTTC. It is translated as CASETGGGETQYF.

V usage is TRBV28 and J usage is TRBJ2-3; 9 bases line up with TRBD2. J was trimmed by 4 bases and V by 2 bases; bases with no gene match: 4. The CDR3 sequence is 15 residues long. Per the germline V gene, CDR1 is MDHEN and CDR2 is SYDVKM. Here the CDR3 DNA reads TGTGCCAGCAGTTTAGCTAGCGGGATGTCAGATACGCAGTATTTT. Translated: CASSLASGMSDTQYF.